The clone carrying this T cell receptor beta chain has ten or more counts. The library targeted TCRbeta and was prepared with unique molecular identifiers. MiXCR, run by TCRdb on the PCR reads, gives a single entry per CDR3 protein. The table includes roughly 120,000 distinct CDR3 sequences, under 25% detected once. CDR1 and CDR2 from the germline V gene are SQVTM and ANQGSEA. The CDR3 contains 12 residues. V was pared by 6 bases and J by 0 bases, with 7 bases between. These data belong to a study of T-cell reconstitution after alpha-beta-depleted transplantation in children. Sequenced material: PBMCs, mostly from graft donor cells, taken 180 days after TCRalphabeta/CD19-depleted stem cell transplant. The sequence derives from a male patient under 10 years old who had a stem cell transplant for chronic granulomatous disease, so the T cells may come from the graft donor. The genes are TRBV29-1 and TRBJ2-3; unclear D gene. CDR3 sequence: CSVKMSTDTQYF. The DNA of the CDR3 is TGCAGCGTAAAGATGAGCACAGATACGCAGTATTTT.